The 15 T cell receptor beta chains presented below share a single source sample, sequenced in a study of identical twins. TCRdb re-analysed the 5' RACE reads in MiXCR, keeping a single row per CDR3 protein. The table shows around 1.7 million distinct CDR3 sequences, with around 29% occurring only once. Sequences were obtained from cord blood. The receptors come from a newborn girl in good health.

The chain employs TRBV3-1 and TRBJ2-3, with TRBD1 matching 10 bases. The CDR3 has 16 amino acids. Germline CDR1 reads LGHDT; CDR2 reads YNNKEL (reference sequence). V lost 4 bases to trimming and J lost 2 bases; unmatched junction nucleotides: 6. The CDR3 is CASSLRTGGPTDTQYF. The DNA of the CDR3 is TGTGCCAGCAGCCTTAGGACAGGGGGACCCACAGATACGCAGTATTTT.

This rearrangement joins TRBV2 to TRBJ2-5; 7 bases line up with TRBD1. CDR1 is SNHLY and CDR2 is FYNNEI in the germline V gene. CDR3 length: 14 amino acids. With V trimmed by 11 bases and J by 11 bases, 20 bases remained unmatched. The CDR3 region is CAVKNRRQGIEQYF. CDR3 sequence (DNA): TGTGCCGTCAAAAACAGACGACAGGGAATAGAGCAGTACTTC.

The gene calls are TRBV20-1 and TRBJ1-6, with no clear D. V shed 4 bases and J shed 0 bases, with 7 bases lying between them. The CDR3 length is 14 residues. Germline V gene sequence: CDR1 DFQATT, CDR2 SNEGSKA (reference sequence). CDR3 region: CSAISCSYNSPLHF. The CDR3 bases are TGCAGTGCTATATCCTGCTCCTATAATTCACCCCTCCACTTT.

This clonotype was detected a few times. In DNA, the CDR3 is TGCAGTGCTAGAGAACTAGCGGGGGGGTATGAGCAGTTCTTC. Protein: CSARELAGGYEQFF. This sequence joins TRBV20-1 and TRBJ2-1; 13 nucleotides align to TRBD2. Germline V gene lookup returns CDR1 DFQATT and CDR2 SNEGSKA (reference sequence). V dropped 0 bases and J dropped 8; count of bases not matched to a gene: 1. The CDR3 has 14 amino acids.

The CDR3 protein is CSAKTSGGAGNYNEQFF. CDR3 nucleotide sequence: TGCAGTGCTAAGACTAGCGGGGGGGCCGGAAATTACAATGAGCAGTTCTTC. The chain combines TRBV20-1 with TRBJ2-1; TRBD2 matches 14 bases. The CDR3 is made up of 17 amino acids. The J segment lost 4 bases and the V segment lost 4 bases, leaving 9 bases of the junction unmatched. Germline values: CDR1 DFQATT, CDR2 SNEGSKA (reference sequence).

This chain's CDR3 is CATTHGSGRETQYF. CDR3 bases: TGCGCCACCACGCACGGGTCGGGCAGAGAGACCCAGTACTTC. The chain couples TRBV5-1 to TRBJ2-5; unclear D gene. V was trimmed by 9 bases and J by 4 bases, leaving 19 bases between them. CDR3 length: 14 residues. Germline V lookup: CDR1 SGHRS, CDR2 YFSETQ.

J is TRBJ1-2 and V is TRBV28, with 7 bases fitting TRBD1. This CDR3 is 14 amino acids long. CDR1 and CDR2 from the germline V gene are MDHEN and SYDVKM. Trimming at V came to 6 bases and at J to 2 bases, leaving 6 bases not matched to a gene. The CDR3 reads CASRPPGQNYGYTF. The CDR3 bases are TGTGCCAGCAGGCCCCCGGGACAGAACTATGGCTACACCTTC.

This clonotype came up a few times. CDR3 sequence reads: CASSQYPGTGGNQPQHF. The CDR3 DNA sequence: TGTGCCAGCAGCCAATATCCAGGGACAGGGGGCAATCAGCCCCAGCATTTT. This chain connects TRBV16 to TRBJ1-5; TRBD1 agrees at 10 bases. V lost 1 base and J lost 2; bases outside the gene matches: 5. The CDR3 totals 17 residues. Germline assignment: CDR1 KGHSY and CDR2 FQNENV.

The rearrangement uses TRBV7-9 and TRBJ1-5; TRBD1 agrees at 7 bases. Germline V gives CDR1 SEHNR, CDR2 FQNEAQ (reference sequence). V lost 5 bases to trimming and J lost 4 bases; unmatched junction nucleotides: 5. The CDR3 has 14 amino acids. The CDR3 region has the DNA TGTGCCAGCAGCGCAGCAGGGGGGAATCAGCCCCAGCATTTT. As protein: CASSAAGGNQPQHF. The complete variable domain, with remaining parts taken from reference TRBV7-9 and TRBJ1-5, reads DTGVSQNPRHKITKRGQNVTFRCDPISEHNRLYWYRQTLGQGPEFLTYFQNEAQLEKSRLLSDRFSAERPKGSFSTLEIQRTEQGDSAMYLCASSAAGGNQPQHFGDGTRLSIL.

This clonotype turned up a few times. The V and J genes are TRBV29-1 and TRBJ2-1; the match to TRBD1 covers 10 bases. Germline V CDR1 and CDR2: SQVTM, ANQGSEA. The CDR3 is 13 residues long. Losses at the gene ends were 6 bases for V and 4 bases for J; bases not matched to a gene: 3. The CDR3 here is CSVDRGGYNEQFF. As DNA, the CDR3 is TGCAGCGTGGACAGGGGGGGGTACAATGAGCAGTTCTTC.

In its sample, this clonotype was seen a few times. The chain is built from TRBV4-1 and TRBJ2-5, with no clear D. The CDR3 is 18 amino acids. V lost 0 bases and J lost 1, with 18 bases in between. Germline lookup yields CDR1 MGHRA and CDR2 YSYEKL. The chain's CDR3 is CASSQDSPLLFSQETQYF. CDR3 in DNA: TGCGCCAGCAGCCAAGATAGCCCCTTGTTGTTTAGCCAAGAGACCCAGTACTTC.

The rearrangement links TRBV7-2 to TRBJ2-1; the match to TRBD2 covers 9 bases. CDR1 is SGHTA and CDR2 is FQGNSA in the germline V gene. The CDR3 loop spans 15 amino acids. V trimming: 1 base; J trimming: 10 bases; junction bases outside the gene matches: 8. CDR3 loop: CASSLVAGVVREQFF. In DNA, the CDR3 is TGTGCCAGCAGCTTAGTAGCGGGAGTAGTTCGGGAGCAGTTCTTC.

This clonotype was picked up many times. The chain employs TRBV28 and TRBJ2-7, with 10 nucleotides matching TRBD1. The CDR3 has 14 residues. The V and J ends lost 9 bases and 6 bases, in that order; junction bases with no gene match: 11. The germline V gene has CDR1 MDHEN and CDR2 SYDVKM. The CDR3, as DNA: TGTGCCAGTGACAGGGGGCGAGAGATTGGCGAGCAGTACTTC. Its protein is CASDRGREIGEQYF.

This chain links TRBV6-1 with TRBJ1-5, with D maybe TRBD1 (6 bases). V was shortened by 8 bases and J by 0 bases, with 20 bases between the two germline ends. The germline V gene has CDR1 MNHNS and CDR2 SASEGT. CDR3 length equals 17 residues. This CDR3 reads CASRATGLQDSNQPQHF. CDR3 coding DNA: TGTGCCAGCCGCGCGACAGGCCTGCAGGATAGCAATCAGCCCCAGCATTTT.

The chain carries TRBV25-1 and TRBJ2-1, with D uncertain. The CDR3 has 15 amino acids. V was trimmed by 3 bases and J by 6 bases, leaving 15 bases between them. Germline CDR1 and CDR2: MGHDK and SYGVNS. The CDR3 sequence: CASSEWSDPTNEQFF. The CDR3 coding sequence is TGTGCCAGCAGTGAGTGGAGTGACCCGACCAATGAGCAGTTCTTC. The full variable domain, with the rest looked up from reference TRBV25-1 and TRBJ2-1, is EADIYQTPRYLVIGTGKKITLECSQTMGHDKMYWYQQDPGMELHLIHYSYGVNSTEKGDLSSESTVSRIRTEHFPLTLESARPSHTSQYLCASSEWSDPTNEQFFGPGTRLTVL.